This entry lists 21 T cell receptor beta chains sequenced from one sample in a study of early stage breast cancer tumors. The method was immunoSEQ multiplex PCR; TCRdb's version includes in-frame clones alone and lacks a portion of them. The data hold approximately 17,000 clones, with about 83% observed a single time. The sample taken for sequencing was blood. All receptors come from a person in their 70s with breast cancer.

The chain couples TRBV28 to TRBJ2-7, with D possibly TRBD1 on 5 matching bases. The V end was cut by 3 bases, the J end by 5 bases, with 14 bases between. CDR1 MDHEN and CDR2 SYDVKM come from the germline V gene. The CDR3 is 14 amino acids. Here the CDR3 reads CASSFSRAANEQYF. The CDR3 region has the DNA TGTGCCAGCAGTTTTTCCAGGGCGGCCAACGAGCAGTACTTC.

V gene TRBV28 combines with J gene TRBJ1-1; perhaps TRBD1 as D (6 bases). V lost 6 bases, J lost 9 bases, and 14 bases lay in between. This CDR3 contains 12 residues. Germline assignment: CDR1 MDHEN and CDR2 SYDVKM. The CDR3 DNA reads TGTGCCAGCAGCACCACTCGGGACAAAGCTTTCTTT. This translates into CASSTTRDKAFF.

This clone appeared once. The rearrangement links TRBV9 to TRBJ2-1; TRBD1 aligns across 7 bases. The V segment lost 0 bases and the J segment 0 bases; nucleotides outside the gene matches: 12. Per the germline V gene, CDR1 is SGDLS and CDR2 is YYNGEE. The CDR3 spans 19 residues. The CDR3, as DNA: TGTGCCAGCAGCGTAGCCCTCACCACAGGGGTGAGCTCCTACAATGAGCAGTTCTTC. Its translation is CASSVALTTGVSSYNEQFF.

The V gene is TRBV6-1, the J gene TRBJ2-5; D not resolved. Germline V gene lookup returns CDR1 MNHNS and CDR2 SASEGT. V was shortened by 8 bases and J by 4 bases, with 8 bases between the two germline ends. CDR3 size: 11 residues. The CDR3 DNA sequence: TGTGCCAGCGGCCAGATAGAGACCCAGTACTTC. It translates to CASGQIETQYF.

The V and J genes are TRBV6-5 and TRBJ1-3, with D unresolved. Germline V gives CDR1 MNHEY, CDR2 SVGAGI. The V end was cut by 5 bases, the J end by 4 bases, with 15 bases between. The CDR3 length is 15 residues. In DNA, the CDR3 is TGTGCCAGCAGTAAGACTACACTGAGGGGAAACACCATATATTTT. Amino acids: CASSKTTLRGNTIYF.

V usage is TRBV7-2 and J usage is TRBJ2-7; 8 bases align to TRBD1. The CDR3 runs to 16 residues. The J segment lost 7 bases and the V segment lost 0 bases, leaving 11 bases of the junction unmatched. Germline CDR1 SGHTA, CDR2 FQGNSA. CDR3 region: CASSLANPRTGMEQYF. The CDR3 DNA sequence: TGTGCCAGCAGCTTAGCTAATCCTAGGACAGGGATGGAGCAGTACTTC.

The V and J genes are TRBV13 and TRBJ2-7, with D possibly matching TRBD2 (6 bases). This CDR3 region has 14 residues. Germline loops: CDR1 PRHDT, CDR2 FYEKMQ (reference sequence). V was trimmed by 1 base and J by 2 bases, leaving 9 bases between them. The CDR3 loop reads CASSLAGRPYEQYF. The DNA of the CDR3 is TGTGCCAGCAGCTTAGCGGGGAGGCCCTACGAGCAGTACTTC. Filled out from reference TRBV13 and TRBJ2-7, the complete variable domain reads AAGVIQSPRHLIKEKRETATLKCYPIPRHDTVYWYQQGPGQDPQFLISFYEKMQSDKGSIPDRFSAQQFSDYHSELNMSSLELGDSALYFCASSLAGRPYEQYFGPGTRLTVT.

The J gene is TRBJ2-3, the V gene TRBV2; 9 bases match TRBD1. With 4 bases clipped from V and 3 bases from J, the junction kept 2 bases outside the gene matches. The germline CDR1 and CDR2 sequences are SNHLY and FYNNEI. This CDR3 is 14 amino acids long. The CDR3 coding sequence is TGTGCCAGCAGTGCGACAGGGGGAACAGATACGCAGTATTTT. It encodes CASSATGGTDTQYF.

The chain recombines TRBV28 with TRBJ2-5; 9 positions match TRBD1. V lost 4 bases and J lost 5; bases outside the gene matches: 2. There are 13 residues in the CDR3. Looked up from germline, CDR1 is MDHEN and CDR2 is SYDVKM. CDR3 amino acids: CASSSDRGETQYF. The CDR3 bases are TGTGCCAGCAGTTCAGACAGGGGGGAGACCCAGTACTTC.

The chain combines TRBV7-6 with TRBJ1-5; perhaps TRBD1 as D (6 bases). CDR1 is SGHVS, CDR2 FNYEAQ, per germline. V lost 5 bases and J lost 4, with 18 bases in between. The length of the CDR3 is 16 residues. DNA of the CDR3: TGTGCCAGCAGCCCCTTACATCAGGGGTATAATCAGCCCCAGCATTTT. The encoded protein is CASSPLHQGYNQPQHF.

The chain is built from TRBV11-2 and TRBJ1-2, with 9 bases that match TRBD1. J gave up 8 bases and V 4 bases, and 8 bases lay outside the gene matches. The CDR3 is made up of 14 amino acids. CDR1 is SGHAT and CDR2 is FQNNGV in the germline V gene. The chain's CDR3 is CASSSRLTGGGYTF. For the CDR3, the DNA is TGTGCCAGCAGCTCCCGTCTAACAGGGGGCGGCTACACCTTC.

The chain employs TRBV6-5 and TRBJ2-7; TRBD1 matches at 7 bases. J was trimmed by 3 bases and V by 5 bases; bases with no gene match: 10. The CDR3 consists of 15 residues. From germline, CDR1 is MNHEY and CDR2 SVGAGI. CDR3 DNA sequence: TGTGCCAGCAGTCCTCTCGGGACAGCTATCTACGAGCAGTACTTC. Its protein product is CASSPLGTAIYEQYF.

J is TRBJ2-7 and V is TRBV2, with 7 bases identical to TRBD2. The CDR3 has 14 amino acids. The germline gives CDR1 SNHLY, CDR2 FYNNEI. The J segment lost 1 base and the V segment lost 4 bases, leaving 4 bases of the junction unmatched. The CDR3 reads CASSGLAVSYEQYF. The CDR3 DNA is TGTGCCAGCAGTGGGCTAGCGGTATCCTACGAGCAGTACTTC.

The gene calls are TRBV5-8 and TRBJ1-5; D unclear. V lost 5 bases and J 2 bases, leaving 17 bases between the germline ends. The CDR3 covers 16 residues. Per germline, CDR1 SGHTS and CDR2 YDEGEE. CDR3 sequence (DNA): TGTGCCAGCAGTCTTGTACGGGGATCGGGCAATCAGCCCCAGCATTTT. It codes for CASSLVRGSGNQPQHF.

V usage is TRBV5-8 and J usage is TRBJ1-2; D is ambiguous. CDR1 and CDR2 from the germline V gene are SGHTS and YDEGEE. V was shortened by 3 bases and J by 5 bases, with 17 bases between the two germline ends. The CDR3 spans 15 residues. In nucleotides, the CDR3 is TGTGCCAGCAGCTGGGGAGAGGGTTCTTCTTATGGCTACACCTTC. Residues: CASSWGEGSSYGYTF.

The chain links TRBV5-4 to TRBJ2-7, with D perhaps matching TRBD2 (6 bases). Trimming removed 4 bases at V and 0 bases at J, with 17 bases between. Germline values: CDR1 SGHNT, CDR2 YYREEE (reference sequence). The CDR3 is made up of 16 amino acids. CDR3 amino acids: CASSPLMERASYEQYF. The CDR3 DNA sequence: TGTGCCAGCAGCCCTCTGATGGAGCGGGCCTCCTACGAGCAGTACTTC.

This clone appeared once. V gene TRBV5-8 combines with J gene TRBJ2-1; 9 bases line up with TRBD1. The CDR3 is 12 residues long. Germline assignment: CDR1 SGHTS and CDR2 YDEGEE. Losses at the gene ends were 4 bases for V and 12 bases for J; bases not matched to a gene: 5. CDR3 sequence: CASSQDRGGQFF. CDR3 coding DNA: TGTGCCAGCAGCCAGGACAGGGGTGGGCAGTTCTTC.

This clone showed up just once. The rearrangement links TRBV5-8 to TRBJ2-5; TRBD2 matches at 10 bases. CDR1 and CDR2 from the germline V gene are SGHTS and YDEGEE. The length of the CDR3 is 17 residues. Unmatched junction bases numbered 12, after V lost 2 bases and J lost 5 bases. CDR3 region: CASSFSTSGTRAETQYF. In DNA, the CDR3 is TGTGCCAGCAGCTTCTCTACTAGCGGGACCCGAGCGGAGACCCAGTACTTC.

For the CDR3, the DNA is TGTGCCAGCAGTTCTCCGGGGGCAGATACGCAGTATTTT. Protein: CASSSPGADTQYF. The chain uses TRBV27 and TRBJ2-3; D is perhaps TRBD2 (6 bases). Germline assignment: CDR1 MNHEY and CDR2 SMNVEV (reference sequence). V was clipped by 4 bases and J by 4 bases, with 9 bases between them. The CDR3 extends over 13 amino acids.

V gene TRBV19 combines with J gene TRBJ2-5; 8 nucleotides line up with TRBD2. The better agreement between TRBJ2-7 and the DNA end casts doubt on the J call. CDR1 is LNHDA and CDR2 is SQIVND in the germline V gene (reference sequence). CDR3 length: 14 amino acids. The CDR3 reads CASSQRGLPYEQYF. CDR3 coding DNA: TGTGCCAGTAGCCAGCGGGGGCTCCCCTACGAGCAGTACTTC.

The chain uses TRBV6-5 and TRBJ1-5; 7 bases agree with TRBD1. V lost 5 bases to trimming and J lost 2 bases; unmatched junction nucleotides: 6. The CDR3 runs 15 residues. The germline V gene has CDR1 MNHEY and CDR2 SVGAGI. The CDR3 sequence: CASSRGRLGNQPQHF. CDR3 DNA: TGTGCCAGCAGTAGGGGGCGGTTAGGCAATCAGCCCCAGCATTTT.